This entry describes one TCR beta chain. Antigen unknown. This sample stems from a study of OX40 agonist ivuxolimab in advanced cancers. Some clones are missing from TCRdb's copy, which holds only in-frame ones; the method was immunoSEQ multiplex PCR. This repertoire shows more than 60,000 clones, approximately 84% found once; its top ten account for around 4.5%. Study-level results: Clones of CD4+ and CD8+ blood T cells grew by week 6 at doses of 0.1 to 3.0 mg/kg.

Per the germline V gene, CDR1 is MNHNY and CDR2 is SVGAGI (reference sequence). Unmatched junction bases numbered 8, after V lost 5 bases and J lost 4 bases. The CDR3 spans 15 residues. The clonotype was recovered from an adult with an advanced solid tumor such as melanoma, head and neck, liver or kidney cancer. This sample comprised CD4+ or CD8+ T cells sorted from blood, obtained in a trial of the OX40 agonist ivuxolimab. This sequence joins TRBV6-6 and TRBJ1-2; 9 positions agree with TRBD1. CDR3 coding DNA: TGTGCCAGCAGTCAACAGGGGGCTCAAATCTATGGCTACACCTTC. It translates to CASSQQGAQIYGYTF.